This TCR beta chain emerged from a study of blood T cell repertoires in COVID-19. Study details: Samples of COVID-19 (acute and convalescent) were obtained from the United States, Italy and Spain. PBMCs, B-cell-depleted T cells, or T cells were the source of the cDNA or gDNA that made up the material.

Germline CDR1 reads LGHDT; CDR2 reads YNNKEL (reference sequence). The length of the CDR3 is 16 residues. V was pared by 4 bases and J by 9 bases, with 8 bases of the junction left unmatched. Authors' methods: Amplified reference gene primers provided the basis for estimating nucleated cell counts. Libraries were prepared by immunoSEQ multiplex PCR; TCRdb keeps only in-frame clonotypes and omits some of them. V and J calls and clone size are given by that table; D and trimming were obtained from the DNA. The table has 250,000 or so clones, nearly 90% seen once. This TCR derives from a man younger than 30 with active or convalescent COVID-19. Sequencing used peripheral blood. The V and J genes are TRBV3-1 (or the pseudogene TRBV3-2) and TRBJ2-1; 14 positions agree with TRBD2. CDR3 region: CASSPGTSGRRAEQFF. CDR3 DNA sequence: TGTGCCAGCAGCCCGGGGACTAGCGGGAGAAGAGCTGAGCAGTTCTTC.